A selection of T cell receptor beta chains follows, all from one sample in a study of a mutant IDH1 vaccine in newly diagnosed glioma. Using immunoSEQ multiplex PCR, the repertoire was profiled, and TCRdb retains in-frame clones only, with some absent. The sample has tens of thousands of clones, roughly 89% seen once. No antigen has been assigned to these receptors. The specimen comprised PBMCs, sampled from a glioma patient whose treatment included an IDH1 peptide vaccine. All receptors derive from a woman aged 50 to 60 with glioma. Each CDR3 is given with its conserved first and last residue. Each record gives: CDR3 protein, CDR3 DNA, D gene, V gene, J gene, clone size. A D gene is named only where the DNA matches it firmly. Size tells how often a clone was seen (once, few, many) or the class of an expanded clone, and some rows leave it out.

CDR3: CASSHPGLSQPQHF
DNA: TGCGCCAGCAGTCACCCAGGGCTCAGTCAGCCCCAGCATTTT
D: .
V: TRBV23-1
J: TRBJ1-5
size: .

CDR3: CASTPTGNSIRFRAGELFF
DNA: TGTGCCAGTACCCCCACCGGGAACAGTATTCGGTTTCGGGCCGGGGAGCTGTTTTTT
D: .
V: TRBV19
J: TRBJ2-2
size: .

CDR3: CAISGGGSLLGNEQFF
DNA: TGTGCCATCAGTGGGGGCGGGAGCCTGCTAGGTAATGAGCAGTTCTTC
D: TRBD2
V: TRBV10-3
J: TRBJ2-1
size: once

CDR3: CAWSAPFRGRSADTQYF
DNA: TGTGCCTGGAGTGCCCCCTTTCGCGGGAGGAGCGCAGATACGCAGTATTTT
D: TRBD2
V: TRBV30
J: TRBJ2-3
size: once

CDR3: CASSLAPGRPQHF
DNA: TGTGCCAGCAGTTTAGCGCCGGGTCGGCCCCAGCATTTT
D: .
V: TRBV28
J: TRBJ1-5
size: .

CDR3: CASSVGGLVNQPQHF
DNA: TGTGCCAGCAGCGTAGGAGGGTTGGTCAATCAGCCCCAGCATTTT
D: .
V: TRBV9
J: TRBJ1-5
size: few

CDR3: CSAREGGYNEQFF
DNA: TGCAGCGCCCGGGAGGGCGGGTACAATGAGCAGTTCTTC
D: TRBD2
V: TRBV29-1
J: TRBJ2-1
size: once

CDR3: CASSVGTNTGELFF
DNA: TGTGCCAGCAGCGTTGGGACCAACACCGGGGAGCTGTTTTTT
D: .
V: TRBV9
J: TRBJ2-2
size: .

CDR3: CASSLGFTGSGETQYF
DNA: TGTGCCAGCAGCTTAGGATTTACAGGGTCGGGAGAGACCCAGTACTTC
D: .
V: TRBV7-6
J: TRBJ2-5
size: once

CDR3: CASSVDRGNGNTIYF
DNA: TGTGCCAGCAGCGTAGACAGGGGGAATGGAAACACCATATATTTT
D: TRBD1
V: TRBV9
J: TRBJ1-3
size: .

CDR3: CASSLVPETKNIQYF
DNA: TGTGCCAGCAGTCTAGTGCCTGAAACCAAAAACATTCAGTACTTC
D: .
V: TRBV6-6
J: TRBJ2-4
size: .

CDR3: CASSKEEEEQGASSF
DNA: TGTGCCAGCAGCAAAGAAGAGGAGGAACAGGGGGCGTCAAGCTTC
D: .
V: TRBV21-1
J: TRBJ2-7
size: .

CDR3: CASSTASGNTIYF
DNA: TGTGCCAGCAGTACAGCATCTGGAAACACCATATATTTT
D: .
V: TRBV27
J: TRBJ1-3
size: .

CDR3: CASSLVNTEAFF
DNA: TGTGCCAGCAGCTTGGTGAACACTGAAGCTTTCTTT
D: .
V: TRBV5-6
J: TRBJ1-1
size: .

CDR3: CASSYNGDGTDTQYF
DNA: TGTGCCAGCAGTTACAATGGGGATGGCACAGATACGCAGTATTTT
D: .
V: TRBV6-5
J: TRBJ2-3
size: .

CDR3: CASSSREAQSAYEQYF
DNA: TGTGCCAGTAGTAGCCGGGAGGCTCAGAGCGCCTACGAGCAGTACTTC
D: TRBD2
V: TRBV19
J: TRBJ2-7
size: .

CDR3: CASSYGVLTGELFF
DNA: TGCGCCAGCAGCTACGGGGTACTCACCGGGGAGCTGTTTTTT
D: .
V: TRBV5-1
J: TRBJ2-2
size: .

CDR3: CSAEQGHEQFF
DNA: TGCAGTGCAGAACAGGGCCATGAGCAGTTCTTC
D: .
V: TRBV20-1
J: TRBJ2-1
size: .

CDR3: CASSYGTGGEPQHF
DNA: TGTGCCAGCAGTTACGGGACAGGGGGCGAGCCCCAGCATTTT
D: TRBD1
V: TRBV6-6
J: TRBJ1-5
size: .

CDR3: CASSGAGQGFNNEQFF
DNA: TGTGCCAGCAGTGGTGCCGGACAGGGGTTTAACAATGAGCAGTTCTTC
D: TRBD1
V: TRBV2
J: TRBJ2-1
size: .

CDR3: CASSISGRPYEQYF
DNA: TGTGCCAGCAGTATCAGCGGGAGGCCATACGAGCAGTACTTC
D: TRBD2
V: TRBV6-1
J: TRBJ2-7
size: .

CDR3: CASSFTSGTSGSGGTQYF
DNA: TGTGCCAGCAGCTTCACCTCCGGGACTAGCGGGAGTGGGGGGACCCAGTACTTC
D: TRBD2
V: TRBV11-2
J: TRBJ2-5
size: .

CDR3: CASSPVGGSTDTQYF
DNA: TGTGCCAGCAGTCCAGTGGGGGGTTCCACAGATACGCAGTATTTT
D: .
V: TRBV7-8
J: TRBJ2-3
size: .

CDR3: CASSELDGPTIYEQYF
DNA: TGTGCCAGCAGTGAGCTTGATGGCCCCACAATCTACGAGCAGTACTTC
D: .
V: TRBV6-1
J: TRBJ2-7
size: .

CDR3: CASSLGASYYGYTF
DNA: TGTGCCAGCAGCTTAGGTGCCAGCTACTATGGCTACACCTTC
D: .
V: TRBV7-9
J: TRBJ1-2
size: .

CDR3: CSAYRGNTIYF
DNA: TGCAGTGCTTACAGGGGAAACACCATATATTTT
D: .
V: TRBV20-1
J: TRBJ1-3
size: few

CDR3: CASSAGTGGSSNQPQHF
DNA: TGTGCCAGCAGCGCGGGGACAGGGGGCTCTAGCAATCAGCCCCAGCATTTT
D: TRBD1
V: TRBV7-9
J: TRBJ1-5
size: .

CDR3: CASSSPGTGTGELFF
DNA: TGTGCCAGCAGTTCCCCCGGGACAGGGACCGGGGAGCTGTTTTTT
D: TRBD1
V: TRBV25-1
J: TRBJ2-2
size: .

CDR3: CASSLAGQGYSNQYF
DNA: TGTGCCAGCAGCTTGGCGGGACAGGGTTATTCAAACCAGTACTTC
D: TRBD1
V: TRBV5-6
J: TRBJ2-5
size: .

CDR3: CASSFSGQWYGYTF
DNA: TGTGCCAGCAGTTTCTCTGGTCAATGGTATGGCTACACCTTC
D: .
V: TRBV28
J: TRBJ1-2
size: .

CDR3: CASSPPEGFPDTQYF
DNA: TGCGCCAGCAGCCCACCTGAGGGCTTCCCAGATACGCAGTATTTT
D: .
V: TRBV5-1
J: TRBJ2-3
size: .

CDR3: CASSSDLEAPWYEQYF
DNA: TGTGCCAGCAGTTCCGATTTAGAAGCTCCTTGGTACGAGCAGTACTTC
D: .
V: TRBV6-6
J: TRBJ2-7
size: .

CDR3: CASSREAYEQYF
DNA: TGTGCCAGCAGCCGAGAGGCCTACGAGCAGTACTTC
D: .
V: TRBV7-9
J: TRBJ2-7
size: .

CDR3: CASSLGTGDYGYTF
DNA: TGTGCCAGCAGCTTGGGCACAGGGGACTATGGCTACACCTTC
D: TRBD1
V: TRBV5-4
J: TRBJ1-2
size: .

CDR3: CASTWTGRAGANVLTF
DNA: TGTGCCAGCACCTGGACAGGGAGGGCTGGGGCCAACGTCCTGACTTTC
D: .
V: TRBV2
J: TRBJ2-6
size: once

CDR3: CASSASGTSGARETQYF
DNA: TGCGCCAGCAGTGCCTCCGGGACTAGCGGGGCCAGGGAGACCCAGTACTTC
D: TRBD2
V: TRBV10-1
J: TRBJ2-5
size: .

CDR3: CAWSVLSGRAGYEQYF
DNA: TGTGCCTGGAGTGTTCTTAGCGGGAGGGCCGGGTACGAGCAGTACTTC
D: TRBD2
V: TRBV30
J: TRBJ2-7
size: .

CDR3: CASSLNEKLFF
DNA: TGTGCCAGCAGCTTAAATGAAAAACTGTTTTTT
D: .
V: TRBV7-9
J: TRBJ1-4
size: few

CDR3: CASSRLTLPNTGELFF
DNA: TGTGCCAGCAGCCGCTTGACCTTACCTAACACCGGGGAGCTGTTTTTT
D: .
V: TRBV28
J: TRBJ2-2
size: .

CDR3: CASSLPGGRGNQPQHF
DNA: TGTGCCAGCAGTTTACCCGGAGGGAGGGGCAATCAGCCCCAGCATTTT
D: .
V: TRBV28
J: TRBJ1-5
size: .

CDR3: CASSATATNEKLFF
DNA: TGCGCCAGCAGCGCGACGGCAACTAATGAAAAACTGTTTTTT
D: .
V: TRBV5-1
J: TRBJ1-4
size: .

CDR3: CASSDLAGITDTQYF
DNA: TGTGCCAGCAGTGATTTAGCGGGAATCACAGATACGCAGTATTTT
D: TRBD2
V: TRBV2
J: TRBJ2-3
size: .

CDR3: CASSVGAGFVTEQYF
DNA: TGTGCCAGCAGCGTAGGGGCAGGTTTCGTCACCGAGCAGTACTTC
D: .
V: TRBV9
J: TRBJ2-7
size: .

CDR3: CASGEIAETKQYF
DNA: TGCGCCAGCGGAGAAATAGCGGAAACGAAGCAGTACTTC
D: .
V: TRBV10-2
J: TRBJ2-7
size: .

CDR3: CASSLAGAAEKLFF
DNA: TGTGCCAGCAGCTTAGCAGGGGCAGCGGAAAAACTGTTTTTT
D: .
V: TRBV5-4
J: TRBJ1-4
size: .